The 14 T cell receptor beta chains below all came from one sample that was sequenced in a study of blood T cell repertoires in COVID-19. Assay: immunoSEQ multiplex PCR; the TCRdb copy retains only in-frame clones and omits some. The table includes some 160,000 clones, roughly 84% detected once. Specimen: peripheral blood. The receptors here all came from a man in his sixties or seventies with active or convalescent COVID-19.

About this clone itself: The junction and the germline gene differ at one end; a read error may be behind it. This sequence joins TRBV7-8 and TRBJ1-4, with D unclear. This CDR3 contains 15 residues. The germline V gene has CDR1 SGHVS and CDR2 FQNEAQ. In DNA, the CDR3 is TGTGCCAGCAACTTACACGGAGTAGCTAATGAAAAACTGTTTTTT. As protein: CASNLHGVANEKLFF. The full variable domain, in which reference TRBV7-8 and TRBJ1-4 provide the parts outside the CDR3, is GAGVSQSPRYKVAKRGQDVALRCDPISGHVSLFWYQQALGQGPEFLTYFQNEAQLDKSGLPSDRFFAERPEGSVSTLKIQRTQQEDSAVYLCASNLHGVANEKLFFGSGTQLSVL.

This chain links TRBV5-1 with TRBJ2-3, with TRBD2 identical over 8 bases. Unmatched junction bases numbered 3, after V lost 1 base and J lost 2 bases. The CDR3 contains 15 residues. Germline CDR1 and CDR2: SGHRS and YFSETQ. The CDR3 region has the DNA TGCGCCAGCAGCTTGTCAGCGGGAGACACAGATACGCAGTATTTT. Protein: CASSLSAGDTDTQYF.

The CDR3 sequence is CATSPGQGSPEAFF. The DNA of the CDR3 is TGTGCCACCAGTCCGGGACAGGGGTCTCCTGAAGCTTTCTTT. The gene calls are TRBV24-1 and TRBJ1-1; TRBD1 aligns across 10 bases. The ends lost 6 bases at V and 6 bases at J; junction bases unmatched: 6. The CDR3 is 14 amino acids. The germline gives CDR1 KGHDR, CDR2 SFDVKD.

This clone was observed at least ten times. J is TRBJ1-5 and V is TRBV18; TRBD1 might be the D (5 bases). The CDR3 length is 14 residues. Germline CDR1 and CDR2: KGHSH and LQKENI. V dropped 5 bases and J dropped 2 bases, with 10 bases sitting between them. This CDR3 reads CASSGGARNQPQHF. The DNA for the CDR3 is TGTGCCAGCTCAGGAGGGGCTCGCAATCAGCCCCAGCATTTT. The full variable domain, in which reference TRBV18 and TRBJ1-5 provide the parts outside the CDR3, is NAGVMQNPRHLVRRRGQEARLRCSPMKGHSHVYWYRQLPEEGLKFMVYLQKENIIDESGMPKERFSAEFPKEGPSILRIQQVVRGDSAAYFCASSGGARNQPQHFGDGTRLSIL.

V gene TRBV7-9 combines with J gene TRBJ2-1; 9 positions match TRBD2. CDR1 is SEHNR, CDR2 FQNEAQ, per germline (reference sequence). V dropped 5 bases and J dropped 2; count of bases not matched to a gene: 13. CDR3 length: 18 residues. Here the CDR3 DNA reads TGTGCCAGCAGCCCGTGGACTAGCGACCCTCGTACCTACAATGAGCAGTTCTTC. Translated, it gives CASSPWTSDPRTYNEQFF.

The CDR3: CASSTRQGSYNEQFF. CDR3 nucleotides: TGTGCCAGCTCAACCCGACAGGGGAGCTACAATGAGCAGTTCTTC. J is TRBJ2-1 and V is TRBV18, with 8 nucleotides matching TRBD1. The V and J ends lost 5 bases and 3 bases, in that order; junction bases with no gene match: 6. The CDR3 extends over 15 amino acids. CDR1 is KGHSH, CDR2 LQKENI, per germline.

The V gene is TRBV5-6, the J gene TRBJ2-3; D perhaps matches TRBD1 (8 bases). CDR1 and CDR2 from the germline V gene are SGHDT and YYEEEE. The CDR3 covers 17 residues. V lost 4 bases and J 3 bases, leaving 21 bases between the germline ends. CDR3 protein: CASSQGGPGQGTDTQYF. The CDR3 DNA is TGTGCCAGCAGCCAGGGGGGGCCTGGACAGGGTACAGATACGCAGTATTTT. The entire variable domain, with the rest obtained from reference TRBV5-6 and TRBJ2-3, is as follows: DAGVTQSPTHLIKTRGQQVTLRCSPKSGHDTVSWYQQALGQGPQFIFQYYEEEERQRGNFPDRFSGHQFPNYSSELNVNALLLGDSALYLCASSQGGPGQGTDTQYFGPGTRLTVL.

The V call is TRBV9, the J call TRBJ2-2; D might be TRBD1 (5 bases). CDR1 and CDR2 from the germline V gene are SGDLS and YYNGEE. This CDR3 contains 13 residues. V lost 3 bases and J 6 bases, leaving 9 bases between the germline ends. The CDR3 DNA sequence: TGTGCCAGCAGCGAACAGGTTCCCGGGGAGCTGTTTTTT. It encodes CASSEQVPGELFF.

This clone was recorded once. The chain recombines TRBV7-2 with TRBJ1-1, with D possibly being TRBD1 (5 bases). CDR3 length: 16 amino acids. Germline V gene lookup returns CDR1 SGHTA and CDR2 FQGNSA. V lost 5 bases and J 4 bases, leaving 20 bases between the germline ends. CDR3 DNA: TGTGCCAGCAGCCTGGGGCCTCCTCCTACGGGCACTGAAGCTTTCTTT. It is translated as CASSLGPPPTGTEAFF.

This clone showed up just once. This specimen includes other DNA sequences encoding the same CDR3. CDR3 residues: CASRTGGTGANVLTF. The CDR3 DNA sequence: TGTGCCAGCCGGACAGGGGGGACTGGGGCCAACGTCCTGACTTTC. This chain connects TRBV6-5 to TRBJ2-6; 10 nucleotides match TRBD1. J lost 2 bases, V lost 8 bases, and 3 bases had no gene match. Germline V gene lookup returns CDR1 MNHEY and CDR2 SVGAGI. There are 15 residues in the CDR3.

The J gene is TRBJ2-2, the V gene TRBV7-3; TRBD1 matches at 7 bases. V lost 5 bases and J lost 0; bases outside the gene matches: 9. The CDR3 runs to 17 residues. In germline, CDR1 is SGHTA, CDR2 FQGTGA. CDR3 in amino acids: CASSHLTGTANTGELFF. DNA of the CDR3: TGTGCCAGCAGCCACCTGACCGGGACAGCGAACACCGGGGAGCTGTTTTTT.

The gene calls are TRBV9 and TRBJ2-1, with D tentatively TRBD1 (5 bases). Germline V gene sequence: CDR1 SGDLS, CDR2 YYNGEE. Trimming shortened V by 0 bases and J by 2 bases, and 12 bases separated the two germline ends. The length of the CDR3 is 16 residues. The CDR3 loop reads CASSVEGASPYNEQFF. CDR3 in DNA: TGTGCCAGCAGCGTAGAAGGGGCAAGCCCCTACAATGAGCAGTTCTTC.

The V and J genes are TRBV7-8 and TRBJ1-1; D unresolved. The CDR3 is 16 residues long. Trimming removed 2 bases from V and 3 bases from J, with 16 bases in between. CDR1 SGHVS and CDR2 FQNEAQ come from the germline V gene. DNA of the CDR3: TGTGCCAGCAGCTTACCATATACTAGGAGGGACACTGAAGCTTTCTTT. It encodes CASSLPYTRRDTEAFF.

CDR3 coding DNA: TGTGCCAGTAGTAGCGGCCCAGGAGGCTATGGCTACACCTTC. Encoded protein: CASSSGPGGYGYTF. The chain joins TRBV19 to TRBJ1-2; unclear D gene. Trimming removed 4 bases from V and 4 bases from J, with 13 bases in between. CDR3 length equals 14 residues. Germline V gives CDR1 LNHDA, CDR2 SQIVND (reference sequence). Full variable domain (outside the CDR3, taken from reference TRBV19 and TRBJ1-2): DGGITQSPKYLFRKEGQNVTLSCEQNLNHDAMYWYRQDPGQGLRLIYYSQIVNDFQKGDIAEGYSVSREKKESFPLTVTSAQKNPTAFYLCASSSGPGGYGYTFGSGTRLTVV.